This T cell receptor beta chain was identified during a study of blood T cell repertoires in COVID-19. Overall study context: Samples taken during acute and convalescent COVID-19 were collected in the United States, Italy and Spain.

The CDR3 is 15 residues long. Germline CDR1 MNHEY, CDR2 SVGEGT. Trimming took 2 bases from V and 7 from J; bases not matched to a gene: 3. In terms of age and location, participants ranged from roughly 18 to 100 years and lived in 24 US areas. Clinical histories supplied by participants themselves formed the basis of cohort assignment. TCRdb keeps only in-frame clones here, not all; method: immunoSEQ multiplex PCR. This table holds about 230,000 clones, more than 70% found once. The receptor comes from a woman aged 40 to 50 with acute COVID-19. The chain recombines TRBV6-2 or TRBV6-3 with TRBJ2-1; 12 bases align to TRBD2. Specimen: PBMCs or T cells enriched from blood (not recorded which). CDR3 sequence reads: CASSYLTSGGNEQFF. As DNA, the CDR3 is TGTGCCAGCAGTTACCTCACTAGCGGGGGGAATGAGCAGTTCTTC.